These T cell receptor beta chains were read from a single sample in a study of blood T cell repertoires in COVID-19. Sequencing used immunoSEQ multiplex PCR; TCRdb keeps in-frame clones, though not all of them. The table includes over 250,000 clones, 65% to 90% detected once. Sequenced: peripheral blood. The receptors were sampled from a human donor in a cohort sampled during active COVID-19. The CDR3 runs from the conserved cysteine through the conserved F or W. A D gene is named only where the DNA matches it firmly. Only some rows state a clone size, as once, few, many or a class for expanded clones.

d_call clone_size j_call v_call cdr3_aa cdr3_nt
TRBD2 - TRBJ2-3 TRBV7-2 CASSDTTWRGRGPDTQYF TGTGCCAGCAGTGATACCACCTGGCGCGGGAGGGGCCCAGATACGCAGTATTTT
- - TRBJ2-7 TRBV7-9 CASSLSTFSGKYEQYF TGTGCCAGCAGCTTGTCTACCTTTTCAGGCAAATACGAGCAGTACTTC
- - TRBJ1-3 TRBV4-2 CASSQDHGHTNSGNTIYF TGTGCCAGCAGCCAAGATCATGGCCATACGAACTCTGGAAACACCATATATTTT
- - TRBJ2-3 TRBV10-3 CAISAADHTDTQYF TGTGCCATCAGTGCTGCGGATCACACAGATACGCAGTATTTT
- - TRBJ2-3 TRBV5-3 CARSASENSTDTQYF TGTGCCAGAAGCGCCTCAGAAAATAGCACAGATACGCAGTATTTT
- - TRBJ2-2 TRBV19 CASSIGRGRGTGELFF TGTGCCAGTAGTATAGGGAGGGGGCGCGGGACCGGGGAGCTGTTTTTT
- - TRBJ1-5 TRBV6-6 CASTPPGGAGQPQHF TGTGCCAGCACCCCCCCGGGGGGCGCGGGTCAGCCCCAGCATTTT
- - TRBJ1-1 TRBV10-3 CAIRDQGGENTEAFF TGTGCCATCAGAGACCAGGGAGGGGAGAACACTGAAGCTTTCTTT
- - TRBJ1-3 TRBV18 CASSPSVQGAGNTIYF TGTGCCAGCTCACCGTCAGTCCAGGGTGCCGGAAACACCATATATTTT
TRBD2 - TRBJ2-7 TRBV2 CAGGTSGRSYEQYF TGTGCCGGAGGGACTAGCGGGAGGTCCTACGAACAGTACTTC
TRBD2 once TRBJ2-7 TRBV19 CASKPTSGAYEQYF TGTGCCAGTAAACCGACTAGCGGGGCGTACGAGCAGTACTTC
- many TRBJ2-7 TRBV5-1 CASSYGSTRGQQYF TGCGCCAGCAGTTATGGTTCTACCCGAGGGCAGCAGTACTTC
TRBD1 - TRBJ1-5 TRBV19 CASSRTGEWQPQHF TGTGCCAGTAGTCGGACAGGGGAGTGGCAGCCCCAGCATTTT
- - TRBJ2-1 TRBV19 CASSIRRGGDEQFF TGTGCCAGTAGTATACGTAGGGGGGGGGATGAGCAGTTCTTC
TRBD2 - TRBJ2-2 TRBV30 CAWSVLAGAGELFF TGTGCCTGGAGTGTGCTAGCGGGTGCCGGGGAGCTGTTTTTT
- once TRBJ2-1 TRBV24-1 CATRGGSYYNEQFF TGTGCCACCAGGGGTGGGAGTTACTACAATGAGCAGTTCTTC
- - TRBJ2-1 TRBV7-2 CASSSGPGQYNEQFF TGTGCCAGCAGCTCGGGGCCAGGACAGTACAATGAGCAGTTCTTC
TRBD2 - TRBJ2-1 TRBV19 CASRAGTSGDYNEQFF TGTGCCAGTAGGGCCGGGACTAGCGGGGATTACAATGAGCAGTTCTTC
- - TRBJ2-7 TRBV11-2 CASSLTHPSYEQYF TGTGCCAGCAGCTTAACCCACCCCAGCTACGAGCAGTACTTC
- - TRBJ2-1 TRBV11-2 CASSPSSRTYNEQFF TGTGCCAGCAGCCCCTCTAGCCGGACCTACAATGAGCAGTTCTTC